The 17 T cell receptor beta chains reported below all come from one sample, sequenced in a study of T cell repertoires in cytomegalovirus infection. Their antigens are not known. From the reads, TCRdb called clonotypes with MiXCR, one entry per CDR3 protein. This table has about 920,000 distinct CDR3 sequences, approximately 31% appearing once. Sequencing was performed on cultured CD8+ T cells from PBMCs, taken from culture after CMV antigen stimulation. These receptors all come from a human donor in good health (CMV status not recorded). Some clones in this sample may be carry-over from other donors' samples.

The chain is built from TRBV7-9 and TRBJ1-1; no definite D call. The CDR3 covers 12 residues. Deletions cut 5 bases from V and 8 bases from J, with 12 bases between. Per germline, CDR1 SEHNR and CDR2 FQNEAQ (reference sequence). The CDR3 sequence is CASSTKPGEAFF. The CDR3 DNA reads TGTGCCAGCAGCACCAAGCCAGGAGAAGCTTTCTTT. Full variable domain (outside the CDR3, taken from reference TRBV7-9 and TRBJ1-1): DTGVSQNPRHKITKRGQNVTFRCDPISEHNRLYWYRQTLGQGPEFLTYFQNEAQLEKSRLLSDRFSAERPKGSFSTLEIQRTEQGDSAMYLCASSTKPGEAFFGQGTRLTVV.

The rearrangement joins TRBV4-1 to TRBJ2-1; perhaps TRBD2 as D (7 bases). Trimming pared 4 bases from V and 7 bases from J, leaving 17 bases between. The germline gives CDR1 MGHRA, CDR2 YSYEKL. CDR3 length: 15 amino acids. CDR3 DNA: TGCGCCAGCAGCCTTTGGGGGGGCCGTGATAATGAGCAGTTCTTC. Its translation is CASSLWGGRDNEQFF.

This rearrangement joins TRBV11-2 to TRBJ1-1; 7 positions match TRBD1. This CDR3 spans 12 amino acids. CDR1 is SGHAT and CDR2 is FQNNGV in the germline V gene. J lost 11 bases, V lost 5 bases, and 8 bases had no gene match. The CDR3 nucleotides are TGTGCCAGCAGCGCGGGACAGACTCGCGCTTTCTTT. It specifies CASSAGQTRAFF.

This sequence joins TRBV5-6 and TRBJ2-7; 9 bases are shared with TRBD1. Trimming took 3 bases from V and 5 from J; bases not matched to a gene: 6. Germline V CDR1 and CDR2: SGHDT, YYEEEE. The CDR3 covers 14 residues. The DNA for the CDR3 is TGTGCCAGCAGCTGGGGGACAGGGTTCGACGAGCAGTACGTC. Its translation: CASSWGTGFDEQYV.

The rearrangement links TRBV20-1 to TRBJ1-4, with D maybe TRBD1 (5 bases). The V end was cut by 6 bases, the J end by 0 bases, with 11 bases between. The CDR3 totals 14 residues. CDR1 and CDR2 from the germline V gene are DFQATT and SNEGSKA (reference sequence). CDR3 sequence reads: CSANRTTTNEKLFF. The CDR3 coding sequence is TGCAGTGCGAACCGGACAACAACTAATGAAAAACTGTTTTTT.

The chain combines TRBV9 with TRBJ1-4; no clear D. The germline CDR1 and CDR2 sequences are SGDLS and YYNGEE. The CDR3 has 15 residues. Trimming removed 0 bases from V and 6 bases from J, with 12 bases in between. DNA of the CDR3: TGTGCCAGCAGCGTAGGTTGGGGAGATTATGAAAAACTGTTTTTT. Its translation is CASSVGWGDYEKLFF.

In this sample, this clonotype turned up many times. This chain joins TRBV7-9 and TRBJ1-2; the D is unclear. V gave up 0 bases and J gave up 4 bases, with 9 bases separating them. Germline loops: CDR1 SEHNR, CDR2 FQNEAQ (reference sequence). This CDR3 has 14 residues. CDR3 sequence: CASSLAGRTYGYTF. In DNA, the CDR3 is TGTGCCAGCAGCTTAGCGGGTCGGACCTATGGCTACACCTTC. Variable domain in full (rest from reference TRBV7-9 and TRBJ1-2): DTGVSQNPRHKITKRGQNVTFRCDPISEHNRLYWYRQTLGQGPEFLTYFQNEAQLEKSRLLSDRFSAERPKGSFSTLEIQRTEQGDSAMYLCASSLAGRTYGYTFGSGTRLTVV.

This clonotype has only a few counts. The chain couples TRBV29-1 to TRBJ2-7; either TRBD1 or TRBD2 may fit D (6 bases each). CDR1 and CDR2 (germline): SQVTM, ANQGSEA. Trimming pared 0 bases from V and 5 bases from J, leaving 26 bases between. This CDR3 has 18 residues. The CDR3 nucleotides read TGCAGCGTTGAAGATCTGAGTAGGGGGGCAGGGAGAGGCCACGAGCAGTACTTC. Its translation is CSVEDLSRGAGRGHEQYF.

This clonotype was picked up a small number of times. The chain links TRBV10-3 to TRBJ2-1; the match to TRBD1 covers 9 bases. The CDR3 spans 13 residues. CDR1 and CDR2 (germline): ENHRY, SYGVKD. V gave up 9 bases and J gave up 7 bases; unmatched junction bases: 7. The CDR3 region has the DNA TGTGCCATATTACCGGGACAGGGAAATGAGCAGTTCTTC. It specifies CAILPGQGNEQFF.

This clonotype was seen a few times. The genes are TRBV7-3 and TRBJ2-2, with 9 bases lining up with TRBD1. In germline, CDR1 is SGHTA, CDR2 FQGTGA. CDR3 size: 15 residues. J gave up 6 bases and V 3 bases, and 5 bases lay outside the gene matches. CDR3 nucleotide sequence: TGTGCCAGCAGCTTGGGACAGGGTCTTGCCGGGGAGCTGTTTTTT. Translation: CASSLGQGLAGELFF.

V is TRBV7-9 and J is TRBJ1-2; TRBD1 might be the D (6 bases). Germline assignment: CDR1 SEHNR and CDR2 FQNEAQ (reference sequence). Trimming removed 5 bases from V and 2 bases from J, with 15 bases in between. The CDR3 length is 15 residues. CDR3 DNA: TGTGCCAGCAGCCCCCCGGACAGAGTAAACTATGGCTACACCTTC. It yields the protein CASSPPDRVNYGYTF. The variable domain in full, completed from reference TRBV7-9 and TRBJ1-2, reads DTGVSQNPRHKITKRGQNVTFRCDPISEHNRLYWYRQTLGQGPEFLTYFQNEAQLEKSRLLSDRFSAERPKGSFSTLEIQRTEQGDSAMYLCASSPPDRVNYGYTFGSGTRLTVV.

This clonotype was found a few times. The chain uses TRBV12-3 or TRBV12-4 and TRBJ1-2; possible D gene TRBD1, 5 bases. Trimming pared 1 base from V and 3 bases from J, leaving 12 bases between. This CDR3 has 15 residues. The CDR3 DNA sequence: TGTGCCAGCAGTTTAGGGGACCGGTGGGACTATGGCTACACCTTC. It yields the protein CASSLGDRWDYGYTF.

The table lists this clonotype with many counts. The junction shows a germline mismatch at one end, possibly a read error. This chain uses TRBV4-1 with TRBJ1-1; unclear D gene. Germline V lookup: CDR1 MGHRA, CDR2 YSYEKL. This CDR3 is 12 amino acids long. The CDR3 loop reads CASSPSGREAFF. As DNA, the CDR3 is TGTGCCAGCAGTCCCTCGGGCAGAGAAGCTTTCTTT.

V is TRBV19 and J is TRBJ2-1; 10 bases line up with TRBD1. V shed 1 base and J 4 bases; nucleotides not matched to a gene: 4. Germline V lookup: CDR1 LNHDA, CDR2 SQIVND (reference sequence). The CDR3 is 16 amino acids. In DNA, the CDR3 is TGTGCCAGTAGTATAGTTGGGACAGGGGAGTACAATGAGCAGTTCTTC. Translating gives CASSIVGTGEYNEQFF.

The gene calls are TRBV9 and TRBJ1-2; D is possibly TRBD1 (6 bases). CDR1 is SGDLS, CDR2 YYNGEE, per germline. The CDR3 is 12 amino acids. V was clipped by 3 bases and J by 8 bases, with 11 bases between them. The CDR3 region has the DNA TGTGCCAGCAGCGGACACAGGGAAGGCTACACCTTC. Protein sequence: CASSGHREGYTF.

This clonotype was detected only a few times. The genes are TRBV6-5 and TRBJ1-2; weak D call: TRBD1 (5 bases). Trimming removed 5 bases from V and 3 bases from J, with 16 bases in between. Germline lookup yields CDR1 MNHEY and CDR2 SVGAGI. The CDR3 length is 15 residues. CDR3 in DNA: TGTGCCAGCAGTCCCGGAGGGGCTGTCCACTATGGCTACACCTTC. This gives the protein CASSPGGAVHYGYTF.

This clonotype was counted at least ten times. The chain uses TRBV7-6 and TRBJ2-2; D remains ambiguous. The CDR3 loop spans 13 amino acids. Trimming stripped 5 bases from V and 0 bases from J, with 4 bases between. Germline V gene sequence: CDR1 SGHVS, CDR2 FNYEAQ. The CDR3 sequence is CASSPSNTGELFF. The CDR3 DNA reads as TGTGCCAGCAGCCCCTCGAACACCGGGGAGCTGTTTTTT.